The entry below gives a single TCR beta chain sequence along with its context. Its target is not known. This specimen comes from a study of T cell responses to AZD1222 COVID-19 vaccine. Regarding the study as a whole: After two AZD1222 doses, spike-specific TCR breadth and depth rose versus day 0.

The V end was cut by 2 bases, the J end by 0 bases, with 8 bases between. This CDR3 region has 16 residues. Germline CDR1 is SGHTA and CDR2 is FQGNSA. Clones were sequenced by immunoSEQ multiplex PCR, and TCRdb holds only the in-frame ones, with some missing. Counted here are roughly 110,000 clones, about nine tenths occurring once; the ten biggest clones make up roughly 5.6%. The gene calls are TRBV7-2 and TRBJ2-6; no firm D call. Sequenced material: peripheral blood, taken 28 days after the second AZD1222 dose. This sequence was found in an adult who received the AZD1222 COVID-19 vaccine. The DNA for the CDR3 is TGTGCCAGCAGCTTATTGCCGGGCTCTGGGGCCAACGTCCTGACTTTC. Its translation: CASSLLPGSGANVLTF.